A selection of T cell receptor beta chains follows, all from one sample in a study of early T cells in non-severe SARS-CoV-2 infection. TCRdb re-analysed the 5' RACE reads in MiXCR, keeping a single row per CDR3 protein. Among 98,000 or so distinct CDR3 sequences listed, 12% were seen once. Sequenced sample: whole blood. These receptors were obtained from an adult who was a healthcare worker with PCR-confirmed SARS-CoV-2 infection or an uninfected control (not recorded which). The CDR3 runs from the conserved cysteine through the conserved F or W. The D gene is left open where the match is weak. Rows give clone size only sometimes, using once, few, many, or a class for an expanded clone.

v_gene	j_gene	abundance	d_gene	CDR3nt	CDR3aa
TRBV11-2	TRBJ2-5	many	.	TGTGCCAGCAGCCGCCTCCCCGACAGTAAATCAGGCACCCAGTACTTC	CASSRLPDSKSGTQYF
TRBV30	TRBJ2-2	.	TRBD1	TGTGCCACCGGACAGGGGACGTCCGGGGAGCTGTTTTTT	CATGQGTSGELFF
TRBV28	TRBJ2-7	.	.	TGTGCCAGCAGCGGACTTTTCTACGAGCAGTACTTC	CASSGLFYEQYF
TRBV11-1	TRBJ2-7	.	TRBD1	TGTGCCAGCAGCAACCGGGACAGGGCCTCCTACGAGCAGTACTTC	CASSNRDRASYEQYF
TRBV11-2	TRBJ2-3	.	TRBD2	TGTGCCAGCAGCCCAAGACTAGCGGGAGGGAGCACAGATACGCAGTATTTT	CASSPRLAGGSTDTQYF
TRBV5-1	TRBJ2-1	few	.	TGCGCCAGCAGCTTGTTTCCAGTCTACAATGAGCAGTTCTTC	CASSLFPVYNEQFF
TRBV24-1	TRBJ2-3	few	.	TGTGCCACAGGGGGGGAAACAGATACGCAGTATTTT	CATGGETDTQYF
TRBV29-1	TRBJ2-1	many	.	TGCAGCGTAGCACAGGGTAGCCGACAAAATGAGCAGTTCTTC	CSVAQGSRQNEQFF
TRBV3-1	TRBJ1-2	few	.	TGTGCCAGCAGCCAAGAAGGATCCCAACTCCTGGGAGGCTACACCTTC	CASSQEGSQLLGGYTF
TRBV3-1	TRBJ2-1	few	.	TGTGCCAGCAGCGGGGGCCAGCGAGGGAATGAGCAGTTCTTC	CASSGGQRGNEQFF
TRBV29-1	TRBJ2-7	few	.	TGCAGCGTTGGACAGGACCCCCTAATATACGAGCAGTACTTC	CSVGQDPLIYEQYF
TRBV21-1	TRBJ2-3	.	.	TGTGCCAGCAGCTATACTTACCGGAGGGGGGATACGCAGTATTTT	CASSYTYRRGDTQYF
TRBV18	TRBJ1-1	.	.	TGTGCCAGCTCACCTACGCAGAACACTGAAGCTTTCTTT	CASSPTQNTEAFF
TRBV18	TRBJ2-6	many	TRBD1	TGTGCCAGCTCCCCGGGACAGGGATCTGGGGCCAACGTCCTGACTTTC	CASSPGQGSGANVLTF
TRBV5-6	TRBJ2-4	few	.	TGTGCCAGCAGCTACCTGGCTGGAGATAAAAACATTCAGTACTTC	CASSYLAGDKNIQYF
TRBV2	TRBJ2-3	.	.	TGTGCCAGCAGTGAAGCCAAGAACACGGGATACACTAGCACAGATACGCAGTATTTT	CASSEAKNTGYTSTDTQYF
TRBV7-8	TRBJ2-3	many	.	TGTGCCAGCAGCAGCAAGGGGATCACAGATACGCAGTATTTT	CASSSKGITDTQYF
TRBV9	TRBJ2-5	few	TRBD2	TGTGCCAGCAGCCCACGACTAGCGGGAGTTGAGACCCAGTACTTC	CASSPRLAGVETQYF
TRBV11-2	TRBJ2-2	many	TRBD2	TGTGCCAGCAGCACTCCAGGACTAGCGGGAGTGGAGCTGTTTTTT	CASSTPGLAGVELFF
TRBV20-1	TRBJ2-5	.	.	TGCAGTGCTAGAGACCCGCCCAGGGGCTGGGAGACCCAGTACTTC	CSARDPPRGWETQYF
TRBV7-2	TRBJ2-1	.	.	TGTGCCAGCAGCTTAGCCGCCCACAATGAGCAGTTCTTC	CASSLAAHNEQFF
TRBV6-6	TRBJ2-1	many	TRBD1	TGTGCCAGCCTCGGACCAGGACAGGGGGGGCATGAGCAGTTCTTC	CASLGPGQGGHEQFF
TRBV7-9	TRBJ2-7	many	.	TGTGCCAGCAGCCAAGACTCGGGGCCTTGGGAGCAGTACTTC	CASSQDSGPWEQYF
TRBV12-3/TRBV12-4	TRBJ1-1	.	.	TGTGCCAGCAGTTCCACCGCCGTGAACACTGAAGCTTTCTTT	CASSSTAVNTEAFF
TRBV12-3/TRBV12-4	TRBJ2-4	few	.	TGTGCCAGCGGCCCGGAGTACAAAAACATTCAGTACTTC	CASGPEYKNIQYF
TRBV28	TRBJ1-5	.	.	TGTGCCAGCAGTTTATACCAGGGCTCGTGGCAGCCCCAGCATTTT	CASSLYQGSWQPQHF
TRBV20-1	TRBJ2-7	many	.	TGCAGTGCTAGGGGAGGACCTGGCGACGAGCAGTACTTC	CSARGGPGDEQYF
TRBV20-1	TRBJ1-1	few	TRBD1	TGCAGTGCTAGAGAGGACAGGGGCACTGAAGCTTTCTTT	CSAREDRGTEAFF
TRBV12-3/TRBV12-4	TRBJ1-2	many	TRBD1	TGTGCCAGCAGGGAACCGGGACAGAACTATGGCTACACCTTC	CASREPGQNYGYTF
TRBV11-3	TRBJ2-5	many	TRBD2	TGTGCCAGCAGCCCACGGGCTAGCGGGGCCGAAGAGACCCAGTACTTC	CASSPRASGAEETQYF
TRBV3-1	TRBJ2-2	many	TRBD1	TGTGCCAGCAGCCAAAACCCCCCAGGGGGAAAGGATACCGGGGAGCTGTTTTTT	CASSQNPPGGKDTGELFF
TRBV30	TRBJ2-5	many	TRBD2	TGTGCCTGGAATCCGGGACTAGCGGGAGTAGAAGAGACCCAGTACTTC	CAWNPGLAGVEETQYF
TRBV9	TRBJ2-3	many	TRBD2	TGTGCCAGCAGCCCACTAGCGGGAGGTGGTGGAGATACGCAGTATTTT	CASSPLAGGGGDTQYF
TRBV29-1	TRBJ2-1	.	.	TGCAGCGTCGTGGACCGCTACAATGAGCAGTTCTTC	CSVVDRYNEQFF
TRBV5-1	TRBJ2-1	.	TRBD2	TGCGCCAGCAGCCCCGGACTAGCGGGAGTACCGGATGAGCAGTTCTTC	CASSPGLAGVPDEQFF
TRBV5-1	TRBJ2-7	many	.	TGCGCCAGCAGCTTGGCGGCAGGCTTCTCCTACGAGCAGTACTTC	CASSLAAGFSYEQYF
TRBV6-5	TRBJ1-2	.	.	TGTGCCAGCGATCTCAACACCTTC	CASDLNTF
TRBV5-6	TRBJ1-1	.	.	TGTGCCAGCAGCCGCTGGACCTTGAACACTGAAGCTTTCTTT	CASSRWTLNTEAFF
TRBV12-5	TRBJ2-2	.	.	TGTGCTAGTGGTTTGGTAGGGGGCGCGGGACCTAAGACCGGGGAGCTGTTTTTT	CASGLVGGAGPKTGELFF
TRBV6-1	TRBJ2-2	.	.	TGTGCCAGCAGTGATGGGGGGCCCCCGAACACCGGGGAGCTGTTTTTT	CASSDGGPPNTGELFF
TRBV5-4	TRBJ2-3	.	TRBD2	TGTGCCAGCAGCCCGTCGAGCCAGCGGGGGGGCCTGGGTACGCAGTATTTT	CASSPSSQRGGLGTQYF
TRBV27	TRBJ2-7	medium-sized	TRBD2	TGTGCCAGCAGTTCCAGACTAGCGGGTTACGAGCAGTACTTC	CASSSRLAGYEQYF
TRBV12-3/TRBV12-4	TRBJ2-3	.	.	TGTGCCAGCAGTGTCAGACAAGGGACAGATACGCAGTATTTT	CASSVRQGTDTQYF
TRBV20-1	TRBJ2-1	.	TRBD2	TGCAGTGCTAGAGCAAGGGCTAGCGGGAAAAGAGGTGAGCAGTTCTTC	CSARARASGKRGEQFF